One and the same sample provided the 13 T cell receptor beta chains below, sequenced in a study of blood T cell repertoires in COVID-19. TCRdb's table, derived via immunoSEQ multiplex PCR, lists solely in-frame clones and lacks some. The sample carries approximately 300,000 clones, 85% recorded once. What was sequenced was PBMCs or T cells enriched from blood (not recorded which). All receptors come from a young woman who had been exposed to COVID-19.

This sequence joins TRBV7-9 and TRBJ1-2, with TRBD1 matching 7 bases. CDR3 length equals 15 residues. V was pared by 4 bases and J by 2 bases, with 7 bases of the junction left unmatched. The germline gives CDR1 SEHNR, CDR2 FQNEAQ (reference sequence). This CDR3 reads CASSSLLTGNYGYTF. The CDR3 DNA reads TGTGCCAGCAGCTCCTTACTGACAGGGAACTATGGCTACACCTTC.

The chain combines TRBV19 with TRBJ1-3; D uncertain. The CDR3 consists of 13 residues. Germline V lookup: CDR1 LNHDA, CDR2 SQIVND (reference sequence). V lost 7 bases, J lost 7 bases, and 14 bases lay in between. The chain's CDR3 is CASTQHRGNTIYF. For the CDR3, the DNA is TGTGCCAGTACCCAACACCGAGGGAACACCATATATTTT.

The chain combines TRBV9 with TRBJ1-6; D is possibly TRBD1 (5 bases). This CDR3 is 16 amino acids long. Germline loops: CDR1 SGDLS, CDR2 YYNGEE. V was shortened by 0 bases and J by 7 bases, with 14 bases between the two germline ends. The CDR3 region has the DNA TGTGCCAGCAGCGTAGAAACCAGGGTTGTGAATTCACCCCTCCACTTT. The encoded protein is CASSVETRVVNSPLHF. The variable domain in full, with the rest retrieved from reference TRBV9 and TRBJ1-6, is DSGVTQTPKHLITATGQRVTLRCSPRSGDLSVYWYQQSLDQGLQFLIQYYNGEERAKGNILERFSAQQFPDLHSELNLSSLELGDSALYFCASSVETRVVNSPLHFGNGTRLTVT.

The chain has TRBV19 and TRBJ2-3; 7 positions agree with TRBD2. J lost 2 bases, V lost 5 bases, and 7 bases had no gene match. Germline CDR1 reads LNHDA; CDR2 reads SQIVND (reference sequence). The CDR3 contains 15 residues. This CDR3 reads CASSWSSGFTDTQYF. CDR3 coding DNA: TGTGCCAGTAGTTGGTCTAGCGGATTCACAGATACGCAGTATTTT.

The chain recombines TRBV6-2 or TRBV6-3 with TRBJ1-3; D unclear. Trimming left V 6 bases short and J 3 bases short, with 15 bases between. The CDR3 extends over 15 amino acids. Germline V lookup: CDR1 MNHEY, CDR2 SVGEGT. Here the CDR3 reads CASSLGGELGNTIYF. CDR3 bases: TGTGCCAGCAGCCTAGGCGGGGAACTTGGAAACACCATATATTTT.

A few counts support this clone. CDR3 nucleotides: TGTGCCAGCAGGAGACTAGCGGACTACAATGAGCAGTTCTTC. This translates into CASRRLADYNEQFF. The V gene is TRBV6-5, the J gene TRBJ2-1; 9 bases fit TRBD2. V shed 6 bases, J shed 3 bases, and the junction held 3 bases outside the gene matches. From germline, CDR1 is MNHEY and CDR2 SVGAGI. The CDR3 contains 14 residues.

The chain joins TRBV27 to TRBJ2-7; possible D gene TRBD1, 6 bases. Germline CDR1 MNHEY, CDR2 SMNVEV (reference sequence). V was pared by 5 bases and J by 2 bases, with 10 bases between. This CDR3 has 13 residues. CDR3 in DNA: TGTGCCAGCAGTATACAGGGCACCTACGAGCAGTACTTC. This sequence encodes CASSIQGTYEQYF.

The chain uses TRBV7-3 and TRBJ2-3, with TRBD1 matching 10 bases. The germline gives CDR1 SGHTA, CDR2 FQGTGA. V shed 0 bases, J shed 6 bases, and the junction held 6 bases outside the gene matches. The CDR3 is made up of 16 amino acids. The CDR3 coding sequence is TGTGCCAGCAGCTTAACCCGGACAGGGGGAACGGATACGCAGTATTTT. This encodes CASSLTRTGGTDTQYF.

The chain uses TRBV30 and TRBJ2-5; D is undetermined. Per germline, CDR1 GTSNPN and CDR2 SVGIG (reference sequence). The CDR3 sequence is 13 residues long. V lost 0 bases and J lost 5, with 10 bases in between. The CDR3 sequence: CAWSVRVKETQYF. The CDR3 region has the DNA TGTGCCTGGAGTGTACGGGTAAAGGAGACCCAGTACTTC.

This clone was observed once. The genes are TRBV10-2 and TRBJ1-6; 9 nucleotides line up with TRBD1. The CDR3 length is 13 residues. Per the germline V gene, CDR1 is WSHSY and CDR2 is SAAADI. With 10 bases clipped from V and 8 bases from J, the junction kept 6 bases outside the gene matches. The CDR3 sequence is CATSDRGDSPLHF. DNA of the CDR3: TGCGCCACCTCCGACAGGGGGGATTCACCCCTCCACTTT.

Comments on this clone: Other DNA sequences in the same sample also yield this CDR3. The chain recombines TRBV7-2 with TRBJ2-7; 8 nucleotides match TRBD1. The CDR3 is 13 residues long. Germline CDR1 is SGHTA and CDR2 is FQGNSA. Trimming at V came to 4 bases and at J to 4 bases, leaving 3 bases not matched to a gene. The CDR3 bases are TGTGCCAGCAGCTCAAACAGGGGGTACGAGCAGTACTTC. Amino acids: CASSSNRGYEQYF.

The V gene is TRBV12-3 or TRBV12-4, the J gene TRBJ1-2; D possibly corresponds to TRBD1 (5 bases). This CDR3 is 13 amino acids long. With 6 bases removed from V and 5 bases from J, the gap between germline ends came to 13 bases. CDR3 DNA: TGTGCCAGCAGCCAAGGGTGGACATATGGCTACACCTTC. This encodes CASSQGWTYGYTF.

The genes are TRBV2 and TRBJ1-5; no definite D call. CDR3 length: 13 residues. Germline CDR1 and CDR2: SNHLY and FYNNEI. The V and J ends lost 5 bases and 0 bases respectively, with 5 bases between them. CDR3 coding DNA: TGTGCCAGCAGTCGGGATAGCAATCAGCCCCAGCATTTT. This sequence encodes CASSRDSNQPQHF. The full variable domain, in which reference TRBV2 and TRBJ1-5 provide the parts outside the CDR3, is EPEVTQTPSHQVTQMGQEVILRCVPISNHLYFYWYRQILGQKVEFLVSFYNNEISEKSEIFDDQFSVERPDGSNFTLKIRSTKLEDSAMYFCASSRDSNQPQHFGDGTRLSIL.